The rows below give T cell receptor beta chains drawn from one sample of a study of human CD8 memory T cell subsets. A single record per CDR3 protein comes from TCRdb applying MiXCR to the 5' RACE reads. The repertoire has 8,300 or so distinct CDR3 sequences, about 3.9% of them found once; the top ten carry about 35%. Sequencing was carried out using CD8+ T cells from PBMCs. The receptors were sampled from a human donor in good health. Each CDR3 is given with its conserved first and last residue. A D gene is named only where the DNA matches it firmly. Rows may omit the clone size; those that give it use once, few, many or a size class.

V gene,J gene,clone size,D gene,CDR3 protein,CDR3 DNA
TRBV11-2,TRBJ2-6,-,-,CASSWGTCHSGANVLTF,TGTGCCAGCAGCTGGGGGACTTGTCACTCTGGGGCCAACGTCCTGACTTTC
TRBV12-3/TRBV12-4,TRBJ1-4,many,TRBD1,CASSHYQGAREKLFF,TGTGCCAGCAGTCATTACCAGGGGGCCCGGGAAAAACTGTTTTTT
TRBV7-9,TRBJ1-6,many,-,CASSLFRSSYNSPLHF,TGTGCCAGCAGCTTATTCCGGAGCTCCTATAATTCACCCCTCCACTTT
TRBV10-1,TRBJ2-5,-,-,CASMRIQETQYF,TGCGCCAGCATGAGGATCCAAGAGACCCAGTACTTC
TRBV7-7,TRBJ2-5,many,TRBD1,CASSLGPGGQETQYF,TGTGCCAGCAGCTTAGGCCCAGGGGGCCAAGAGACCCAGTACTTC
TRBV5-4,TRBJ2-7,many,TRBD1,CASSRSGGREGEQYF,TGTGCCAGCAGCAGATCAGGGGGCCGAGAGGGGGAGCAGTACTTC
TRBV6-5,TRBJ2-5,many,TRBD2,CASTRFSGRASPKETQYF,TGTGCCAGCACCCGATTTAGCGGGAGGGCCTCCCCCAAAGAGACCCAGTACTTC
TRBV10-2,TRBJ1-2,medium-sized,-,CASSESSYGYTF,TGCGCCAGCAGTGAGTCCAGCTATGGCTACACCTTC
TRBV30,TRBJ1-4,many,-,CAWRDFATNEKLFF,TGTGCCTGGAGAGACTTTGCAACTAATGAAAAACTGTTTTTT
TRBV4-1,TRBJ2-5,few,-,CASSQDETQYF,TGCGCCAGCAGCCAAGACGAGACCCAGTACTTC
TRBV6-2/TRBV6-3,TRBJ1-5,medium-sized,TRBD1,CASSYGTENQPQHF,TGTGCCAGCAGTTACGGGACAGAGAATCAGCCCCAGCATTTT
TRBV28,TRBJ2-2,medium-sized,TRBD1,CASSPSGQGFVTGELFF,TGTGCCAGCAGTCCCTCGGGACAGGGGTTTGTCACCGGGGAGCTGTTTTTT
TRBV5-1,TRBJ1-1,many,-,CASSFNEGINVGNTEAFF,TGCGCCAGCAGCTTTAATGAAGGTATAAACGTCGGGAACACTGAAGCTTTCTTT
TRBV10-3,TRBJ2-7,few,TRBD1,CAFRPGQGREQYF,TGTGCCTTCCGACCGGGACAGGGGCGCGAGCAGTACTTC
TRBV6-1,TRBJ2-3,-,TRBD1,CASDRDRDPPDTQYF,TGTGCCAGCGATCGGGACAGGGACCCCCCAGATACGCAGTATTTT
TRBV20-1,TRBJ2-5,medium-sized,TRBD2,CSARDVTSGYETQYF,TGCAGTGCTAGAGATGTGACTAGCGGGTACGAGACCCAGTACTTC
TRBV10-3,TRBJ2-5,many,-,CAISESINGVETQYF,TGTGCCATCAGTGAGTCGATAAACGGGGTAGAGACCCAGTACTTC
TRBV5-4,TRBJ1-5,many,TRBD1,CASSLGTGDQPQHF,TGTGCCAGCAGCTTGGGGACAGGGGACCAGCCCCAGCATTTT
TRBV28,TRBJ2-5,many,-,CASSLGSTQETQYF,TGTGCCAGCAGTTTAGGAAGCACCCAAGAGACCCAGTACTTC
TRBV5-1,TRBJ2-7,few,-,CASRLGPDSYEQYF,TGCGCCAGCCGATTGGGGCCCGACTCCTACGAGCAGTACTTC
TRBV19,TRBJ2-2,many,-,CASLRGTGELFF,TGTGCCAGTCTACGGGGCACCGGGGAGCTGTTTTTT
TRBV29-1,TRBJ2-1,many,TRBD1,CSVIRQGSYNEQFF,TGCAGCGTGATAAGACAGGGATCTTACAATGAGCAGTTCTTC
TRBV7-9,TRBJ2-5,-,-,CASSLVMQETQYF,TGTGCCAGCAGCTTAGTTATGCAAGAGACCCAGTACTTC
TRBV10-3,TRBJ2-1,-,-,CAISESMSGGDEQFF,TGTGCCATCAGTGAGTCTATGTCCGGGGGCGATGAGCAGTTCTTC
TRBV28,TRBJ2-4,many,-,CASSSSMGEGWNIQYF,TGTGCCAGCAGTTCCTCCATGGGGGAAGGGTGGAACATTCAGTACTTC
TRBV7-8,TRBJ2-3,medium-sized,TRBD1,CASSPQAGTVSTDTQYF,TGTGCCAGCAGCCCTCAGGCCGGGACAGTAAGCACAGATACGCAGTATTTT
TRBV6-1,TRBJ2-7,few,TRBD1,CASSGDSQTYEQYF,TGTGCCAGCAGTGGGGACAGCCAAACCTACGAGCAGTACTTC
TRBV29-1,TRBJ2-7,medium-sized,TRBD1,CSVEDLGGQNEQYF,TGCAGCGTTGAAGATCTAGGGGGACAGAACGAGCAGTACTTC
TRBV20-1,TRBJ2-1,many,TRBD2,CSSLLVGRVSYNEQFF,TGCAGTTCCCTCCTAGTGGGGAGGGTTTCCTACAATGAGCAGTTCTTC
TRBV7-3,TRBJ2-1,many,TRBD2,CASSFDSGSLNEQFF,TGTGCCAGCAGCTTCGATAGCGGGAGCCTCAATGAGCAGTTCTTC
TRBV5-1,TRBJ1-6,many,TRBD1,CASSSRTGSSYNSPLHF,TGCGCCAGCAGCAGCCGGACAGGGAGCTCCTATAATTCACCCCTCCACTTT
TRBV20-1,TRBJ1-2,many,-,CSASIDRIIGGYTF,TGCAGTGCTAGTATCGACAGGATCATCGGGGGCTACACCTTC
TRBV7-9,TRBJ2-3,medium-sized,TRBD2,CASTPLAGGQSTDTQYF,TGTGCCAGCACCCCCCTAGCGGGGGGCCAGTCCACAGATACGCAGTATTTT
TRBV28,TRBJ1-5,many,TRBD1,CASSPPGTDNNQPQLF,TGTGCCAGCAGCCCACCCGGGACAGATAACAATCAGCCCCAGCTTTTT
TRBV4-1,TRBJ2-7,-,TRBD1,CASSQGQGNYEQYF,TGCGCCAGCAGCCAGGGACAGGGAAACTACGAGCAGTACTTC
TRBV30,TRBJ1-2,many,-,CAWTMTGGADGYTF,TGTGCCTGGACCATGACAGGAGGCGCAGACGGCTACACCTTC
TRBV7-9,TRBJ1-5,many,TRBD1,CASSAGQVHQPQHF,TGTGCCAGCAGCGCCGGACAGGTTCATCAGCCCCAGCATTTT
TRBV11-3,TRBJ1-1,few,-,CASSLVRKVAEAFF,TGTGCCAGCAGCTTAGTTAGGAAGGTAGCTGAAGCTTTCTTT
TRBV29-1,TRBJ1-1,many,TRBD1,CSGWTGGLNTEAFF,TGCAGCGGTTGGACAGGGGGATTGAACACTGAAGCTTTCTTT
TRBV3-1,TRBJ1-1,many,-,CASSHKARGGTEAFF,TGTGCCAGCAGCCACAAGGCACGGGGGGGGACTGAAGCTTTCTTT
TRBV6-5,TRBJ2-4,-,-,CASRYWGAKNIQYF,TGTGCCAGCAGATACTGGGGGGCCAAAAACATTCAGTACTTC
TRBV3-1,TRBJ1-1,few,-,CASSEHKTGAEAFF,TGTGCCAGCAGCGAACATAAGACGGGGGCTGAAGCTTTCTTT
TRBV5-4,TRBJ2-3,many,TRBD2,CASSSSGGAADTQYF,TGTGCCAGCAGTTCAAGCGGGGGGGCGGCAGATACGCAGTATTTT
TRBV27,TRBJ1-2,many,TRBD1,CASSKDRGPLEGYTF,TGTGCCAGCAGTAAAGACAGGGGGCCTCTAGAAGGCTACACCTTC
TRBV1,TRBJ1-2,many,-,CTSSQERGSLIPYGYTF,TGCACCAGCAGCCAAGAGAGGGGCAGCTTAATCCCCTATGGCTACACCTTC
TRBV20-1,TRBJ2-5,few,-,CSADGQLRFRETQYF,TGCAGTGCCGACGGGCAGCTCCGCTTCAGGGAGACCCAGTACTTC
TRBV29-1,TRBJ2-4,many,-,CSVEGTRRSAKNIQYF,TGCAGCGTTGAAGGGACACGTCGGTCAGCCAAAAACATTCAGTACTTC
TRBV19,TRBJ2-3,-,-,CASSVSLGFGDTQYF,TGTGCCAGTTCCGTTAGCTTGGGGTTCGGAGATACGCAGTATTTT